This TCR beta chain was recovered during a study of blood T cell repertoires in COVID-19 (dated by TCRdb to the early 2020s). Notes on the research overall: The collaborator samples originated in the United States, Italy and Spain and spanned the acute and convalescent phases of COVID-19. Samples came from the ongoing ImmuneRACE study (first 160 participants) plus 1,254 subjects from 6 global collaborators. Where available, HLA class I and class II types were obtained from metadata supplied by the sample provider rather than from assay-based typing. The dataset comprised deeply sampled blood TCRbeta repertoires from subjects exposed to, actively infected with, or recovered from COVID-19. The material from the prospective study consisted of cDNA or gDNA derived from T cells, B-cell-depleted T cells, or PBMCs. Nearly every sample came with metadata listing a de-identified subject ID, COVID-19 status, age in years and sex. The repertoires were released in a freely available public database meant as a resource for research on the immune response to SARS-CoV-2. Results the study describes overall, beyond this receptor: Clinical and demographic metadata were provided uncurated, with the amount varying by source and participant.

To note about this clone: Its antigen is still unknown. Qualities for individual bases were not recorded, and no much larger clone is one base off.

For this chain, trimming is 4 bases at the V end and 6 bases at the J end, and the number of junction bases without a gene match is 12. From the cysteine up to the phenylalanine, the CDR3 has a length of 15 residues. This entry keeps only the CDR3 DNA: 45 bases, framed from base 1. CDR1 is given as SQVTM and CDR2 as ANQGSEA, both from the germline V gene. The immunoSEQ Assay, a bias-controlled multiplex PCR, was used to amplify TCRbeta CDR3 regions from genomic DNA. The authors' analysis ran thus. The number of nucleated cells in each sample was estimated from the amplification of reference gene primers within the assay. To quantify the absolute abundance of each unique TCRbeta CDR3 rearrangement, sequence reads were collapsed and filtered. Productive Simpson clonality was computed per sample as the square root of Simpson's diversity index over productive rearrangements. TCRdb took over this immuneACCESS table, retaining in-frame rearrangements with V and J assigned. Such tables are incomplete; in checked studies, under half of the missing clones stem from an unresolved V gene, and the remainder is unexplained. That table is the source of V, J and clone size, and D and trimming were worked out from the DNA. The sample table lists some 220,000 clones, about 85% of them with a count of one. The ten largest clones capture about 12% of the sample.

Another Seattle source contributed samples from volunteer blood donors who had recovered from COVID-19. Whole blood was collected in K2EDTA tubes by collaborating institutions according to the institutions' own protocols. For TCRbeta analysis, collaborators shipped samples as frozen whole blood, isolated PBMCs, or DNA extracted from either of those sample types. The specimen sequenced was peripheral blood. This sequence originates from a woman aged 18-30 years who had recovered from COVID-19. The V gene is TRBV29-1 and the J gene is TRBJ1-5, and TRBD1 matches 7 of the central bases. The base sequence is TGCAGCGTTGGTTCTCCGGCAGGGGGAGGTCAGCCCCAGCATTTT. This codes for CSVGSPAGGGQPQHF.